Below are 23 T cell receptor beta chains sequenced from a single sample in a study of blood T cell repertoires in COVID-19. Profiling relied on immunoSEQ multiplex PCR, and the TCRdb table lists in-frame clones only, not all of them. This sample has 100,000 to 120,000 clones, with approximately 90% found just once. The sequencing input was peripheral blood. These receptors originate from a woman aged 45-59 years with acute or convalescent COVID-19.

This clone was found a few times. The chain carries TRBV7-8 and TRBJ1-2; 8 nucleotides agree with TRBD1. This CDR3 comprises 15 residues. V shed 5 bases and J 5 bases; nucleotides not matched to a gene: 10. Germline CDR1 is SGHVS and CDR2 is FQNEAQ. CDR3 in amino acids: CASSKGQAGVYGYTF. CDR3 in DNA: TGTGCCAGCAGCAAGGGACAGGCGGGAGTTTATGGCTACACCTTC.

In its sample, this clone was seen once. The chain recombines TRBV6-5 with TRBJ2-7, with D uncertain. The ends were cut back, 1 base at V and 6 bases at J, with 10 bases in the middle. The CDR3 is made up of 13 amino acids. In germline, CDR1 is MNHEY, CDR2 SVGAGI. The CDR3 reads CASSYYERREQYF. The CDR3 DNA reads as TGTGCCAGCAGTTACTATGAGCGCCGCGAGCAGTACTTC.

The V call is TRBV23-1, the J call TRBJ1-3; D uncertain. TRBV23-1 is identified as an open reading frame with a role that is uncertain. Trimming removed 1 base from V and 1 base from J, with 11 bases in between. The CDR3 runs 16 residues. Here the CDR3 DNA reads TGCGCCAGCAGTCAATACCCACTAGAGTCTGGAAACACCATATATTTT. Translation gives CASSQYPLESGNTIYF.

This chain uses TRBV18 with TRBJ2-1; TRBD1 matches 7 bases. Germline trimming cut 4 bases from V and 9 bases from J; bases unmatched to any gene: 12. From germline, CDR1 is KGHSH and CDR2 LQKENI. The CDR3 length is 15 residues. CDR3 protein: CASSRGGGSEGEQFF. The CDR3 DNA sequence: TGTGCCAGCTCACGAGGGGGCGGAAGCGAGGGTGAGCAGTTCTTC.

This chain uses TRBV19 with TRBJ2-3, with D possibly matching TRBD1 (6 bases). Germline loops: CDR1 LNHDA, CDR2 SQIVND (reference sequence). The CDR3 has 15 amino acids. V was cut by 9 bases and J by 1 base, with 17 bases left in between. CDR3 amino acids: CASHESGQGTDTQYF. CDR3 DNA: TGTGCCAGCCATGAATCGGGACAAGGCACAGATACGCAGTATTTT. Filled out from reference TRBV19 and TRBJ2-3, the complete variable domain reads DGGITQSPKYLFRKEGQNVTLSCEQNLNHDAMYWYRQDPGQGLRLIYYSQIVNDFQKGDIAEGYSVSREKKESFPLTVTSAQKNPTAFYLCASHESGQGTDTQYFGPGTRLTVL.

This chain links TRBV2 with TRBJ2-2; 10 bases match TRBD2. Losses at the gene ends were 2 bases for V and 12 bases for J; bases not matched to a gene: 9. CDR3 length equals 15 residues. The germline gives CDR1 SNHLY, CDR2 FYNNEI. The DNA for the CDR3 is TGTGCCAGCAGTGAAAATAGGCTAGCGGGAGTGCAGCTGTTTTTT. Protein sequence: CASSENRLAGVQLFF.

The DNA for the CDR3 is TGTGCCAGCAAGAGCTCCTATAATTCACCCCTCCACTTT. It is translated as CASKSSYNSPLHF. The chain joins TRBV2 to TRBJ1-6; D is uncertain. Germline V gene sequence: CDR1 SNHLY, CDR2 FYNNEI. With 7 bases removed from V and 0 bases from J, the gap between germline ends came to 4 bases. The CDR3 is made up of 13 amino acids.

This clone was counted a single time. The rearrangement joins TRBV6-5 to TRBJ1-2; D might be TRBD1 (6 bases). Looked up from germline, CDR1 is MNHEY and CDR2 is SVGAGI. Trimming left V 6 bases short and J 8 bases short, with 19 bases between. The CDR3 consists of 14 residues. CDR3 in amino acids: CASSQATGREGYTF. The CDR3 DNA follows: TGTGCCAGCAGCCAGGCGACAGGACGGGAAGGCTACACCTTC.

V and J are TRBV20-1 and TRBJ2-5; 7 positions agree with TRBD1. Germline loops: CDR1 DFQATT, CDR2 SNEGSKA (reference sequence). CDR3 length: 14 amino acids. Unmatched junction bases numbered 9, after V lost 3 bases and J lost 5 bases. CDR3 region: CSASDRVVRETQYF. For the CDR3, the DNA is TGCAGTGCTAGTGACAGGGTAGTACGGGAGACCCAGTACTTC.

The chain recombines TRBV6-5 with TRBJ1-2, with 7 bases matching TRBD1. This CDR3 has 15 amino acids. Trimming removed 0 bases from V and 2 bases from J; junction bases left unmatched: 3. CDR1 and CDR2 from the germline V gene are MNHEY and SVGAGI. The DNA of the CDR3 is TGTGCCAGCAGTTACTCTAGGGGGCAGAACTATGGCTACACCTTC. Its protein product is CASSYSRGQNYGYTF.

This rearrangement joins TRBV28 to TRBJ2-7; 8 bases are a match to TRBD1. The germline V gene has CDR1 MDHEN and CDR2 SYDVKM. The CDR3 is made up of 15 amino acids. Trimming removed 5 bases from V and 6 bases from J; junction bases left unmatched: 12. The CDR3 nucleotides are TGTGCCAGCAGTCTCTCAGGGGGCACAATAGGCGAGCAGTACTTC. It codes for CASSLSGGTIGEQYF.

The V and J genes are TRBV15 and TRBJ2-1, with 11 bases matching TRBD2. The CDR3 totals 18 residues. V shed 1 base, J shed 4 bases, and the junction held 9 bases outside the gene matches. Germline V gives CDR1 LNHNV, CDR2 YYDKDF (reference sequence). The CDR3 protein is CATSRGPGGTSGYNEQFF. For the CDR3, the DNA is TGTGCCACCAGCAGAGGGCCCGGTGGGACTAGCGGTTACAATGAGCAGTTCTTC.

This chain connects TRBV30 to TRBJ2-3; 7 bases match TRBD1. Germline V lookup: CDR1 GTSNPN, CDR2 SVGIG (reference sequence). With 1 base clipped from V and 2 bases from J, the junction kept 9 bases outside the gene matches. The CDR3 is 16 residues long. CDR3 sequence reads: CAWSGLRGQSTDTQYF. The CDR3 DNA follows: TGTGCCTGGAGTGGGCTACGGGGACAGTCCACAGATACGCAGTATTTT.

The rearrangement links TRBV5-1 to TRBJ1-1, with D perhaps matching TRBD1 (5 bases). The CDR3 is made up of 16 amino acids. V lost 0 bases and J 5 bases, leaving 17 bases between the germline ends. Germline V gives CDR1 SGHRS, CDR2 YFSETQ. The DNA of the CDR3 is TGCGCCAGCAGCTTGGTGGGAGGGACCCTGGGGACTGAAGCTTTCTTT. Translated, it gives CASSLVGGTLGTEAFF. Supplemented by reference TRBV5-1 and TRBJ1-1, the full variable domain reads KAGVTQTPRYLIKTRGQQVTLSCSPISGHRSVSWYQQTPGQGLQFLFEYFSETQRNKGNFPGRFSGRQFSNSRSEMNVSTLELGDSALYLCASSLVGGTLGTEAFFGQGTRLTVV.

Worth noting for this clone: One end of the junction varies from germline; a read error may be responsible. In DNA form, the CDR3 reads TGCAGCGTTGAAGATCCAGGGGGCGCGAGAAAGTTC. It encodes CSVEDPGGARKF. V usage is TRBV29-1 and J usage is TRBJ2-4, with 8 nucleotides matching TRBD1. This CDR3 spans 12 amino acids. The germline V gene encodes CDR1 SQVTM and CDR2 ANQGSEA.

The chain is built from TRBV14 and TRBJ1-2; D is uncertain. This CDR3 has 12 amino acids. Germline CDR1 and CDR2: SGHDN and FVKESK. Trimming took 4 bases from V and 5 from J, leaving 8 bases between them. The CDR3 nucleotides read TGTGCCAGCAGCCCGGGAGCTTATGGCTACACCTTC. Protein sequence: CASSPGAYGYTF.

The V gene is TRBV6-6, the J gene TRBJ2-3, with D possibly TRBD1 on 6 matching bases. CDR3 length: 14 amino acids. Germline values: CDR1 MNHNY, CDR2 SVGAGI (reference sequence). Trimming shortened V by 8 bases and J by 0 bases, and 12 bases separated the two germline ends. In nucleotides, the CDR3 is TGTGCCAGCCGACAGGTCTCTAGCACAGATACGCAGTATTTT. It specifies CASRQVSSTDTQYF.

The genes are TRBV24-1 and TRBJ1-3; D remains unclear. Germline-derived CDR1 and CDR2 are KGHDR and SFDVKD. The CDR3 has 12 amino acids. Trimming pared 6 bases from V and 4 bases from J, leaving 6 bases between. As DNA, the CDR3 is TGTGCCACCAGTTCCCCAGGAAACACCATATATTTT. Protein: CATSSPGNTIYF.

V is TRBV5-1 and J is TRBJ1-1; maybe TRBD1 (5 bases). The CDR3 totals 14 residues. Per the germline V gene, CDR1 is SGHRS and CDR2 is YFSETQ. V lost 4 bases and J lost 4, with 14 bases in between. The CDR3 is CASSQAGGLTEAFF. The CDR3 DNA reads TGCGCCAGCAGCCAGGCGGGGGGTCTCACTGAAGCTTTCTTT.

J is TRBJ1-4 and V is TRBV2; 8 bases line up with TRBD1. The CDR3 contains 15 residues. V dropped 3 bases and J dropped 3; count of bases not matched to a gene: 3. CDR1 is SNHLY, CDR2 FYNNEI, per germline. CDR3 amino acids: CASSDRGLANEKLFF. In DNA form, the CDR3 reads TGTGCCAGCAGTGACAGGGGGCTGGCTAATGAAAAACTGTTTTTT.

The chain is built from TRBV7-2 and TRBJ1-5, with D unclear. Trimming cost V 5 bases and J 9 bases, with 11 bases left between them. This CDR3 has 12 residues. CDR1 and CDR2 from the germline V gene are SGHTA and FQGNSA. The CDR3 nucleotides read TGTGCCAGCAGCCCGGATTCAGGGCCCCAGCATTTT. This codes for CASSPDSGPQHF.

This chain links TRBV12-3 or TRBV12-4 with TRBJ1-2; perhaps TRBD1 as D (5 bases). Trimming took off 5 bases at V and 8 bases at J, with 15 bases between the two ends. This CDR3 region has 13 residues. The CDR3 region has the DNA TGTGCCAGCAGTATGGGGGAGGGAGTCGGCTACACCTTC. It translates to CASSMGEGVGYTF.

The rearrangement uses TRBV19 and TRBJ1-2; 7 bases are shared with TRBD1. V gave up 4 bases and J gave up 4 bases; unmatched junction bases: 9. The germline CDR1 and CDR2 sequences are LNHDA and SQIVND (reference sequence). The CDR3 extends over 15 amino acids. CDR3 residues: CASSTSPGQIYGYTF. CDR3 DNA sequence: TGTGCCAGTAGTACATCACCGGGACAGATCTATGGCTACACCTTC.